This entry lists 22 T cell receptor beta chains sequenced from one sample in a study of Ad26.COV2.S vaccination and SARS-CoV-2 variants. Treatment here: around 19 received Ad26.COV2.S at low or high dose, single or two shots; about 5 received placebo; per-sample allocation not given. Collection of the samples took place on day 63 after the first injection of vaccine or placebo. Clones were read by immunoSEQ multiplex PCR, and TCRdb kept only the in-frame ones, dropping some. Among fewer than 500,000 clones listed, roughly 89% were seen once. Here the sequenced sample was peripheral blood, taken in a trial of Ad26.COV2.S vaccine versus placebo. These receptors were taken from a person between 18 and 60 years old who received the Ad26.COV2.S COVID-19 vaccine or a placebo.

This clone was picked up one time. The rearrangement joins TRBV6-1 to TRBJ1-1, with TRBD1 matching over 7 bases. The junction had 6 bases not matched to a gene; V was cut back by 3 bases and J by 8 bases. Germline lookup yields CDR1 MNHNS and CDR2 SASEGT. The CDR3 loop spans 13 amino acids. CDR3 nucleotide sequence: TGTGCCAGCAGTGACAGGGGGAGAGCGGAAGCTTTCTTT. It encodes CASSDRGRAEAFF.

This chain links TRBV5-1 with TRBJ2-1; 12 bases map to TRBD2. Germline V gene data show CDR1 as SGHRS and CDR2 as YFSETQ. Unmatched junction bases numbered 10, after V lost 4 bases and J lost 8 bases. The CDR3 is 16 amino acids. The DNA of the CDR3 is TGCGCCAGCAGCGAGTCGCCTAGCGGGGGGGCCTATGAGCAGTTCTTC. It specifies CASSESPSGGAYEQFF.

The chain carries TRBV5-6 and TRBJ1-2; weak D call: TRBD1 (5 bases). V lost 4 bases, J lost 8 bases, and 12 bases lay in between. This CDR3 is 12 amino acids long. Germline CDR1 is SGHDT and CDR2 is YYEEEE. The CDR3: CASSHPGTGYTF. CDR3 coding DNA: TGTGCCAGCAGCCACCCAGGGACCGGCTACACCTTC.

The chain joins TRBV6-1 to TRBJ1-1, with unresolved D. Trimming left V 3 bases short and J 5 bases short, with 10 bases between. The CDR3 runs to 13 residues. CDR1 MNHNS and CDR2 SASEGT come from the germline V gene. Here the CDR3 reads CASSEGFGTEAFF. CDR3 bases: TGTGCCAGCAGTGAGGGATTCGGGACTGAAGCTTTCTTT.

The J gene is TRBJ2-2, the V gene TRBV11-2; a possible D gene is TRBD1 (7 bases). The CDR3 has 15 residues. Germline assignment: CDR1 SGHAT and CDR2 FQNNGV. The V and J ends lost 0 bases and 7 bases respectively, with 12 bases between them. CDR3 nucleotides: TGTGCCAGCAGCTTAGAGTACAGGGGAGGCGGGGAGCTGTTTTTT. Protein product: CASSLEYRGGGELFF.

The chain has TRBV7-9 and TRBJ2-4; 9 nucleotides agree with TRBD1. Germline loops: CDR1 SEHNR, CDR2 FQNEAQ (reference sequence). The CDR3 contains 15 residues. V dropped 5 bases and J dropped 8; count of bases not matched to a gene: 10. CDR3 coding DNA: TGTGCCAGCAGCCCCGCGGGGACAGGGAGGTACATTCAGTACTTC. Protein sequence: CASSPAGTGRYIQYF.

This clone was detected only a few times. J is TRBJ2-7 and V is TRBV7-3; no reliable D call. The CDR3 is 13 amino acids. Trimming removed 6 bases from V and 0 bases from J, with 9 bases in between. Germline V gene lookup returns CDR1 SGHTA and CDR2 FQGTGA. In DNA, the CDR3 is TGTGCCAGCAGTTCTGGGGTCTCCTACGAGCAGTACTTC. Translated: CASSSGVSYEQYF.

The V call is TRBV15, the J call TRBJ1-4; TRBD1 is a possible D gene (6 bases). V dropped 0 bases and J dropped 5 bases, with 16 bases sitting between them. Germline V gene sequence: CDR1 LNHNV, CDR2 YYDKDF (reference sequence). This CDR3 contains 17 residues. Here the CDR3 reads CATSRDWRRTENEKLFF. The DNA for the CDR3 is TGTGCCACCAGCAGAGATTGGAGAAGGACAGAGAATGAAAAACTGTTTTTT.

The chain couples TRBV3-1 (or the pseudogene TRBV3-2) to TRBJ1-6; 9 bases map to TRBD1. V shed 2 bases and J 8 bases; nucleotides not matched to a gene: 1. The CDR3 consists of 14 residues. CDR1 is LGHDT and CDR2 is YNNKEL in the germline V gene (reference sequence). CDR3 sequence: CASSQRDRDSPLHF. Written as DNA, the CDR3 is TGTGCCAGCAGCCAAAGGGACAGGGATTCACCCCTCCACTTT.

The chain couples TRBV11-3 to TRBJ2-3; 7 bases match TRBD1. The CDR3 is 17 amino acids. Germline trimming cut 0 bases from V and 1 base from J; bases unmatched to any gene: 7. In germline, CDR1 is SGHNT, CDR2 YENEEA. CDR3 sequence: CASSLDFGQGGTDTQYF. The CDR3 bases are TGTGCCAGCAGCTTAGATTTTGGGCAGGGGGGCACAGATACGCAGTATTTT.

In its sample, this clone was seen a few times. CDR3 in DNA: TGTGCCATCAGTGAAGTAAGGGACAGGAGACCTTACGAGCAGTACTTC. Amino acids: CAISEVRDRRPYEQYF. This chain connects TRBV10-3 to TRBJ2-7; 8 positions match TRBD1. There are 16 residues in the CDR3. In germline, CDR1 is ENHRY, CDR2 SYGVKD. Trimming cost V 3 bases and J 4 bases; bases outside gene matches: 11.

The chain links TRBV11-3 to TRBJ2-1; 7 bases line up with TRBD2. Trimming removed 1 base from V and 1 base from J; junction bases left unmatched: 4. CDR1 SGHNT and CDR2 YENEEA come from the germline V gene. The CDR3 spans 16 residues. The CDR3 DNA is TGTGCCAGCAGCTTAGGTCCAGCGGGGTCCTACAATGAGCAGTTCTTC. This translates into CASSLGPAGSYNEQFF. Full variable domain (missing parts from reference TRBV11-3 and TRBJ2-1): EAGVVQSPRYKIIEKKQPVAFWCNPISGHNTLYWYLQNLGQGPELLIRYENEEAVDDSQLPKDRFSAERLKGVDSTLKIQPAELGDSAVYLCASSLGPAGSYNEQFFGPGTRLTVL.

This clone was observed a single time. V and J are TRBV4-3 and TRBJ2-7; D possibly matches TRBD1 or TRBD2 (5 bases each). There are 17 residues in the CDR3. CDR1 is LGHNA, CDR2 YSLEER, per germline. V was cut by 5 bases and J by 6 bases, with 26 bases left in between. The DNA for the CDR3 is TGCGCCAGCAGCGTTGGGGGTGGGACCTCTCATTTGGCCGAGCAGTACTTC. As protein: CASSVGGGTSHLAEQYF.

The V call is TRBV24-1, the J call TRBJ2-3; TRBD2 is a possible D gene (7 bases). Germline CDR1 and CDR2: KGHDR and SFDVKD. CDR3 length equals 15 residues. V lost 7 bases to trimming and J lost 6 bases, with 19 bases between them. CDR3 sequence reads: CATSGGSGGADTQYF. The CDR3 DNA sequence: TGTGCCACCAGCGGGGGCTCGGGGGGCGCGGATACGCAGTATTTT.

The rearrangement links TRBV7-9 to TRBJ1-1; D remains ambiguous. V lost 3 bases, J lost 11 bases, and 19 bases lay in between. Germline-derived CDR1 and CDR2 are SEHNR and FQNEAQ (reference sequence). This CDR3 has 14 amino acids. The CDR3: CASSFGNGIEAAFF. The CDR3 DNA is TGTGCCAGCAGCTTCGGGAACGGCATCGAGGCGGCTTTCTTT.

This sequence joins TRBV7-2 and TRBJ2-5; maybe TRBD2 (5 bases). The CDR3 covers 15 residues. Trimming pared 6 bases from V and 2 bases from J, leaving 16 bases between. Germline V lookup: CDR1 SGHTA, CDR2 FQGNSA. The CDR3 DNA is TGTGCCAGCAGTCGACCGCGGGCAGAGCAAGAGACCCAGTACTTC. Translation: CASSRPRAEQETQYF.

The table lists this clone with a count of one. V and J are TRBV18 and TRBJ1-4; D is unclear. Germline lookup yields CDR1 KGHSH and CDR2 LQKENI. Between the trimmed V and J ends, which lost 8 bases and 1 base, there was a span of 8 bases. The CDR3 has 13 amino acids. CDR3 protein: CASTRGTNEKLFF. CDR3 coding DNA: TGTGCCAGCACCCGGGGAACTAATGAAAAACTGTTTTTT.

The chain uses TRBV24-1 and TRBJ1-3; perhaps TRBD1 as D (5 bases). CDR1 and CDR2 from the germline V gene are KGHDR and SFDVKD. This CDR3 region has 15 residues. Trimming shortened V by 6 bases and J by 4 bases, and 15 bases separated the two germline ends. CDR3 DNA: TGTGCCACCAGTCTCGGAGGGGAAGGAGGAAACACCATATATTTT. Translating gives CATSLGGEGGNTIYF.

The rearrangement links TRBV6-5 to TRBJ1-1; D gene ambiguous. The CDR3 covers 14 residues. The V and J ends lost 4 bases and 5 bases respectively, with 14 bases between them. Germline V gene lookup returns CDR1 MNHEY and CDR2 SVGAGI. CDR3 in amino acids: CASSSPGRGTEAFF. The CDR3 DNA reads TGTGCCAGCAGTTCCCCGGGCCGAGGGACTGAAGCTTTCTTT.

The chain has TRBV10-3 and TRBJ1-2, with 7 bases identical to TRBD1. V gave up 3 bases and J gave up 2 bases; unmatched junction bases: 9. Germline CDR1 ENHRY, CDR2 SYGVKD. The CDR3 covers 16 residues. CDR3 amino acids: CAISEPQQGINYGYTF. CDR3 bases: TGTGCCATCAGTGAACCCCAACAGGGGATAAACTATGGCTACACCTTC.

CDR3 protein: CASSLETGEGVFYGYTF. The CDR3 DNA follows: TGTGCCAGCAGCTTAGAAACAGGCGAAGGCGTTTTCTATGGCTACACCTTC. The J gene is TRBJ1-2, the V gene TRBV13, with a weak D call TRBD1 (5 bases). The germline CDR1 and CDR2 sequences are PRHDT and FYEKMQ (reference sequence). V lost 1 base to trimming and J lost 4 bases, with 19 bases between them. The CDR3 covers 17 residues.

V usage is TRBV5-8 and J usage is TRBJ1-5; 9 bases fit TRBD1. CDR3 length equals 14 residues. Germline V gives CDR1 SGHTS, CDR2 YDEGEE. The trim removed 4 bases at V and 5 bases at J, leaving 4 bases unmatched. The CDR3 region is CASSRGDRDQPQHF. In nucleotides, the CDR3 is TGTGCCAGCAGCCGGGGGGACAGGGATCAGCCCCAGCATTTT. The full variable domain, in which reference TRBV5-8 and TRBJ1-5 provide the parts outside the CDR3, is EAGVTQSPTHLIKTRGQQATLRCSPISGHTSVYWYQQALGLGLQFLLWYDEGEERNRGNFPPRFSGRQFPNYSSELNVNALELEDSALYLCASSRGDRDQPQHFGDGTRLSIL.